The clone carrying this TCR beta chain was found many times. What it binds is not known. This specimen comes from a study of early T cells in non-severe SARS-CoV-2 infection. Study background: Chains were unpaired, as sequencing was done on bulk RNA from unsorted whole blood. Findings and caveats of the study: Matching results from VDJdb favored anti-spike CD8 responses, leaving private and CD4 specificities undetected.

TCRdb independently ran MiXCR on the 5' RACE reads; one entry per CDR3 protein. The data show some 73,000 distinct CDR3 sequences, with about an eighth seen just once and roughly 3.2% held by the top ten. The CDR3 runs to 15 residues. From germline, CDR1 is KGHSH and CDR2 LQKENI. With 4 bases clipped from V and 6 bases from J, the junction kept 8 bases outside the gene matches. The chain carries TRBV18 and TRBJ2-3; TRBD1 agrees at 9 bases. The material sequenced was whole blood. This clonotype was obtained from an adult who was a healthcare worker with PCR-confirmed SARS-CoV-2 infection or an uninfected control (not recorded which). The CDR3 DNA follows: TGTGCCAGCTCACTAAGTGACAGGGGGTCCGATACGCAGTATTTT. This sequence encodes CASSLSDRGSDTQYF.